The 5 T cell receptor beta chains presented below share a single source sample, sequenced in a study of blood T cells in healthy people across ages. A J-beta primer mix and a sample-barcoded 5' primer were used in a second PCR of about 7 to 12 cycles. TCRdb redid the calling of the 5' RACE reads with MiXCR, one entry per CDR3 protein. The profile shows roughly 800,000 distinct CDR3 sequences, 53% of them singletons. Sequencing was done on a sample of blood. The receptors stem from a man aged 80 or over in good health.

V and J are TRBV28 and TRBJ2-6, with D unresolved. Trimming shortened V by 10 bases and J by 8 bases, and 12 bases separated the two germline ends. This CDR3 region has 12 residues. CDR1 and CDR2 (germline): MDHEN, SYDVKM. Written as DNA, the CDR3 is TGTGCCAACAGCCCAAACTCCAACGTCCTGACTTTC. This translates into CANSPNSNVLTF.

V is TRBV24-1 and J is TRBJ1-2, with D maybe TRBD1 (5 bases). The CDR3 is 14 residues long. The V end lost 9 bases, the J end lost 8 bases, and 21 bases lay between the germline ends. In germline, CDR1 is KGHDR, CDR2 SFDVKD. CDR3 amino acids: CATRGSGESGGYTF. In DNA form, the CDR3 reads TGTGCCACCCGGGGGTCGGGTGAATCCGGCGGCTACACCTTC.

This clonotype has only a few counts. The V and J genes are TRBV29-1 and TRBJ2-1; 9 bases agree with TRBD2. The ends lost 3 bases at V and 4 bases at J; junction bases unmatched: 4. The germline V gene has CDR1 SQVTM and CDR2 ANQGSEA. CDR3 length: 14 residues. The CDR3 coding sequence is TGCAGCGTTGATCCACTAGCGGGTTACAATGAGCAGTTCTTC. Translating gives CSVDPLAGYNEQFF.

The chain joins TRBV7-9 to TRBJ1-2; D not certain. V dropped 4 bases and J dropped 0 bases, with 21 bases sitting between them. CDR1 is SEHNR and CDR2 is FQNEAQ in the germline V gene (reference sequence). This CDR3 is built from 18 residues. DNA for the CDR3: TGTGCCAGCAGCTCGGACCTCTGGGCCCTTTTTACTAACTATGGCTACACCTTC. Translating it yields CASSSDLWALFTNYGYTF.

The chain uses TRBV7-2 and TRBJ1-4; maybe TRBD1 (6 bases). V was pared by 5 bases and J by 5 bases, with 12 bases between. The CDR3 runs to 14 residues. Germline V CDR1 and CDR2: SGHTA, FQGNSA. The CDR3 here is CASSRGGTNEKLFF. The CDR3 DNA sequence: TGTGCCAGCAGCCGGGGGGGCACCAATGAAAAACTGTTTTTT.